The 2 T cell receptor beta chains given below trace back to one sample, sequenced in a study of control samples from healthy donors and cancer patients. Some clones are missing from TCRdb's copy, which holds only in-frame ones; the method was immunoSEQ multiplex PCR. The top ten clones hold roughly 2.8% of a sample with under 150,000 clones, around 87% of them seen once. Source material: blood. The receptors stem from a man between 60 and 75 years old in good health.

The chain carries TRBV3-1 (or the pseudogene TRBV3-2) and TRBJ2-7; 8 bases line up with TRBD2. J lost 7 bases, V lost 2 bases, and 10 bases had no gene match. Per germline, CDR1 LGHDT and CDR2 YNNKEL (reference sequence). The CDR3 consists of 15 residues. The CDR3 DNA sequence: TGTGCCAGCAGCCAAAGGCGCGGGGGGTGGAGTGAGCAGTACTTC. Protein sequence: CASSQRRGGWSEQYF.

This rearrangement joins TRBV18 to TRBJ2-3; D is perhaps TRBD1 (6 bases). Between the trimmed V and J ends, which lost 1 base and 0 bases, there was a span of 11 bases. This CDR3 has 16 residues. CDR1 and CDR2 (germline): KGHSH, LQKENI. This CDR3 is CASSPRGTISTDTQYF. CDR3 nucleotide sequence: TGTGCCAGCTCACCACGTGGGACAATCAGCACAGATACGCAGTATTTT.